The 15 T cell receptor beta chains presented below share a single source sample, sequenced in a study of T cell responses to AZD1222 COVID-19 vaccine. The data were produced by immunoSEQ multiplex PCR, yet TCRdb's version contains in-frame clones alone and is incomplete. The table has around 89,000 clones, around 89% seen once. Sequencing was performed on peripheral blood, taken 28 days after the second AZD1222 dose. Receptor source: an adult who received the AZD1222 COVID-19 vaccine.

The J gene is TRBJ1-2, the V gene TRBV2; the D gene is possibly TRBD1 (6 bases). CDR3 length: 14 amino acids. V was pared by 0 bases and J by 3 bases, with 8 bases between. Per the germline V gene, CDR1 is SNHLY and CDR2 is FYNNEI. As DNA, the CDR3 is TGTGCCAGCAGTGAAGCAACAGGGTACTATGGCTACACCTTC. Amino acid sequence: CASSEATGYYGYTF.

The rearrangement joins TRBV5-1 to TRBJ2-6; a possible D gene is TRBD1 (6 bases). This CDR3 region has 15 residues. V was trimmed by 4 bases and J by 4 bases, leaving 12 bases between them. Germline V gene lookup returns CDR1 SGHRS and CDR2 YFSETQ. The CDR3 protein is CASSPQGPGANVLTF. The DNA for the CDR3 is TGCGCCAGCAGCCCACAGGGCCCCGGGGCCAACGTCCTGACTTTC.

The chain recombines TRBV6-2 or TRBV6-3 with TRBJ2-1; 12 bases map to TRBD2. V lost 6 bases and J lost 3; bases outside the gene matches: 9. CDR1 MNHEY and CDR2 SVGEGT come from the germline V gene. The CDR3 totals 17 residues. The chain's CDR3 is CASSRYPGLAGYNEQFF. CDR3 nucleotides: TGTGCCAGCAGCCGTTATCCGGGACTAGCGGGCTACAATGAGCAGTTCTTC.

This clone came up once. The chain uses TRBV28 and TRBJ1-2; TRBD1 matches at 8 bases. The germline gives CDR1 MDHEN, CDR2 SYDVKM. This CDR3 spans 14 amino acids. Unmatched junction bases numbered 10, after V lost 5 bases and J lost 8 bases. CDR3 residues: CASSATGALSGYTF. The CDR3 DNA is TGTGCCAGCAGTGCGACAGGGGCTCTATCGGGCTACACCTTC.

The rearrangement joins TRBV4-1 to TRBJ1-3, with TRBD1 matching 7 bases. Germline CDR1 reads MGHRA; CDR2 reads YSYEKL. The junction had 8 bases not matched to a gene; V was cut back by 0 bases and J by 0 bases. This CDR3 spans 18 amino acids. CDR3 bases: TGCGCCAGCAGCCAAGATACGACAGGGACCTTCTCTGGAAACACCATATATTTT. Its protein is CASSQDTTGTFSGNTIYF.

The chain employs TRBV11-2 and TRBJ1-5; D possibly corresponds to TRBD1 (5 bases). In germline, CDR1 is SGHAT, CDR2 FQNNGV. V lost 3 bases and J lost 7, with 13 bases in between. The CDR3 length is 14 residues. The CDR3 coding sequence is TGTGCCAGCAGCTTCGGGGGTGATAGGCAGCCCCAGCATTTT. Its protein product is CASSFGGDRQPQHF. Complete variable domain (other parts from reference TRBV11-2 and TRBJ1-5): EAGVAQSPRYKIIEKRQSVAFWCNPISGHATLYWYQQILGQGPKLLIQFQNNGVVDDSQLPKDRFSAERLKGVDSTLKIQPAKLEDSAVYLCASSFGGDRQPQHFGDGTRLSIL.

The CDR3, as DNA: TGTGCCAGCAGCCCGAGGCCATCGAACACTGAAGCTTTCTTT. This translates into CASSPRPSNTEAFF. The gene calls are TRBV11-1 and TRBJ1-1; D is ambiguous. Trimming cost V 5 bases and J 1 base, with 11 bases left between them. This CDR3 is 14 amino acids long. The germline gives CDR1 SGHAT, CDR2 FQDESV (reference sequence).

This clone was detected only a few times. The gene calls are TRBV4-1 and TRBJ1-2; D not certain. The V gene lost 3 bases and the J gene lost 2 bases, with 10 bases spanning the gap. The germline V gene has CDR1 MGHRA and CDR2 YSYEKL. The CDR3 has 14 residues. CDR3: CASSHFGKNYGYTF. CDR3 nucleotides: TGCGCCAGCAGCCATTTCGGCAAAAACTATGGCTACACCTTC.

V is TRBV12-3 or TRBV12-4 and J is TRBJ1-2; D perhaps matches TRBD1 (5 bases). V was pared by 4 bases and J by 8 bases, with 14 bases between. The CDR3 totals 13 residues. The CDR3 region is CASSYGTHRGYTF. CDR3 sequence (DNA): TGTGCCAGCAGTTACGGGACTCATAGAGGCTACACCTTC.

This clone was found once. For the CDR3, the DNA is TGTGCCACCAGTGATTTGGGTATCGGGTCCCTCCACTTT. It translates to CATSDLGIGSLHF. V gene TRBV24-1 combines with J gene TRBJ1-6, with D unclear. CDR1 is KGHDR, CDR2 SFDVKD, per germline. V was shortened by 0 bases and J by 14 bases, with 10 bases between the two germline ends. The CDR3 is 13 amino acids.

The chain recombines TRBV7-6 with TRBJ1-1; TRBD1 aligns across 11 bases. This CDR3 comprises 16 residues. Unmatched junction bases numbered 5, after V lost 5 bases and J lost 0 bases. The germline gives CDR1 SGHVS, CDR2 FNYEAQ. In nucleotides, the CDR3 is TGTGCCAGCAGCCGGACAGGGGGCTTAATGAACACTGAAGCTTTCTTT. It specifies CASSRTGGLMNTEAFF. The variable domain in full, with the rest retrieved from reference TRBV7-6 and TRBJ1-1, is GAGVSQSPRYKVTKRGQDVALRCDPISGHVSLYWYRQALGQGPEFLTYFNYEAQQDKSGLPNDRFSAERPEGSISTLTIQRTEQRDSAMYRCASSRTGGLMNTEAFFGQGTRLTVV.

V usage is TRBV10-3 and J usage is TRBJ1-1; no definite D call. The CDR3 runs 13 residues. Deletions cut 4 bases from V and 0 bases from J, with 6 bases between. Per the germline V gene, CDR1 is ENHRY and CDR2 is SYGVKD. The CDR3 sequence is CAISAGVNTEAFF. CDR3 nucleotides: TGTGCCATCAGTGCTGGTGTGAACACTGAAGCTTTCTTT.

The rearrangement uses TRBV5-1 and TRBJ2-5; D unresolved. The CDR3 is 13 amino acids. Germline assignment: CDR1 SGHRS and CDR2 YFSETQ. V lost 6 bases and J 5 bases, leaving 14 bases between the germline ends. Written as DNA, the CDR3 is TGCGCCAGCACGCTCTACCTAGGGGAGACCCAGTACTTC. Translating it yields CASTLYLGETQYF. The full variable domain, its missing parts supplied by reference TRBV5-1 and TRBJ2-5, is KAGVTQTPRYLIKTRGQQVTLSCSPISGHRSVSWYQQTPGQGLQFLFEYFSETQRNKGNFPGRFSGRQFSNSRSEMNVSTLELGDSALYLCASTLYLGETQYFGPGTRLLVL.

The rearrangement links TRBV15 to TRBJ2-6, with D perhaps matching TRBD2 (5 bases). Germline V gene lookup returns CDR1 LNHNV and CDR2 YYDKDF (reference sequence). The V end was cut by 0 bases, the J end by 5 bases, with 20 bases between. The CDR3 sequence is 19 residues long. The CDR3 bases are TGTGCCACCAGCAGAGATACTGACACGCACTGGGAGAGGGCCAACGTCCTGACTTTC. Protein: CATSRDTDTHWERANVLTF.

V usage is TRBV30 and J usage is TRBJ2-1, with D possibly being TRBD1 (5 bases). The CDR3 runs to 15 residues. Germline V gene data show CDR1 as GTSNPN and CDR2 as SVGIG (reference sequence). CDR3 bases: TGTGATTGCACTCTAGGACATGAGAACTACAATGAGCAGTTCTTC. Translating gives CDCTLGHENYNEQFF.